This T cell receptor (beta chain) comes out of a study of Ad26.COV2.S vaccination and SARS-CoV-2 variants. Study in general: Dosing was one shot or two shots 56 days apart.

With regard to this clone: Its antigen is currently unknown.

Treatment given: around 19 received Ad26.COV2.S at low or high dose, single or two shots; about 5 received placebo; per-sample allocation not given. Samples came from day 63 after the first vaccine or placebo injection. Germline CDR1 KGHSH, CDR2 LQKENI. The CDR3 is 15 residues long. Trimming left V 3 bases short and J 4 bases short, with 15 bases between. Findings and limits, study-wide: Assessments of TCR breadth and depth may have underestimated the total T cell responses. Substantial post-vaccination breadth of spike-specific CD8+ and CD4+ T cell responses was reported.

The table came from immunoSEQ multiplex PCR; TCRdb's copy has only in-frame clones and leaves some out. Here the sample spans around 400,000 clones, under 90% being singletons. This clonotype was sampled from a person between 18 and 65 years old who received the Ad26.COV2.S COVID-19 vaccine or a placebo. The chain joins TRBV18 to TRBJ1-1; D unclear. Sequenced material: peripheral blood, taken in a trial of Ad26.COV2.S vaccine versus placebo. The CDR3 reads CASSPPQSRGTEAFF. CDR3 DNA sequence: TGTGCCAGCTCACCCCCGCAGTCACGGGGCACTGAAGCTTTCTTT.